The rows below give T cell receptor beta chains drawn from one sample of a study of blood T cell repertoires in COVID-19. Clones were sequenced by immunoSEQ multiplex PCR, and TCRdb holds only the in-frame ones, with some missing. The sample holds 120,000 to 150,000 clones, 84% seen once. The material sequenced was peripheral blood. The receptors derive from a human donor in a cohort sampled during active COVID-19. Both conserved end residues are part of each CDR3. Each record gives: clone size, J gene, V gene, D gene, CDR3 protein, CDR3 DNA. A D gene is named only where the DNA matches it firmly. The size of a clone is reported for some rows only, either as once, few or many, or as a class for expanded clones.

>-|TRBJ2-3|TRBV18|-
CASSPIVTDTQYF
TGTGCCAGCTCACCAATCGTGACAGATACGCAGTATTTT
>-|TRBJ2-3|TRBV6-2/TRBV6-3|TRBD2
CASSFSGAFLSDTQYF
TGTGCCAGCAGTTTTAGCGGGGCCTTTCTTTCAGATACGCAGTATTTT
>-|TRBJ2-7|TRBV27|-
CASTGGTAYEQYF
TGTGCCAGCACCGGAGGGACAGCCTACGAGCAGTACTTC
>once|TRBJ2-5|TRBV4-2|-
CASSQVGAETQYF
TGTGCCAGCAGCCAAGTGGGGGCAGAGACCCAGTACTTC
>once|TRBJ2-2|TRBV19|-
CASSIWAITGELFF
TGTGCCAGTAGTATTTGGGCAATCACCGGGGAGCTGTTTTTT
>-|TRBJ1-2|TRBV6-6|TRBD1
CASSKERGGRGYTF
TGTGCCAGCAGCAAAGAGCGAGGGGGCAGGGGCTACACCTTC
>-|TRBJ2-7|TRBV5-1|-
CASSREGTGTTYEQYF
TGCGCCAGCAGCCGGGAGGGGACAGGGACGACCTACGAGCAGTACTTC
>-|TRBJ2-7|TRBV28|-
CASSLSLDTRGSYEQYF
TGTGCCAGCAGTTTATCTCTGGACACGCGTGGGTCCTACGAGCAGTACTTC
>-|TRBJ1-3|TRBV7-8|-
CASSPGWGLSLGNTIYF
TGTGCCAGCAGTCCCGGTTGGGGGCTGAGTCTTGGGAACACCATATATTTT
>-|TRBJ2-5|TRBV9|-
CASNRELQETQYF
TGTGCCAGCAACCGGGAGCTACAAGAGACCCAGTACTTC